The TCR beta chain under discussion was sequenced for a study of cytomegalovirus exposure and HLA in healthy donors. At the level of the study: Earlier, 150 million to 200 million T cells were analyzed, and around 100 million unique TCR beta sequences were found among them. Study-level points and caveats: The study listed under 200 cytomegalovirus-associated TCR beta chains.

The PCR was carried out with 60 Vbeta primers and 13 Jbeta primers. Libraries were prepared by immunoSEQ multiplex PCR; TCRdb keeps only in-frame clonotypes and omits some of them. Recorded for this sample: around 33,000 clones. To note about this clone: The target antigen is unknown.

The length of the CDR3 is 16 residues. CDR1 is MRHNA and CDR2 is SNTAGT in the germline V gene. V dropped 6 bases and J dropped 1; count of bases not matched to a gene: 7. This chain joins TRBV6-4 and TRBJ2-1; 9 nucleotides line up with TRBD2. The source material was PBMCs. The receptor's source is a woman aged 40 to 50 in good health and CMV-seropositive. CDR3 in amino acids: CASSKSSGVSYNEQFF. In DNA form, the CDR3 reads TGTGCCAGCAGCAAATCTAGCGGGGTTTCCTACAATGAGCAGTTCTTC.